This T cell receptor beta chain was recorded in a study of control samples from healthy donors and cancer patients. Clones were read by immunoSEQ multiplex PCR, and TCRdb kept only the in-frame ones, dropping some. The sample includes 100,000 to 150,000 clones, 90% of them seen just once. The CDR3 contains 17 residues. The germline V gene has CDR1 MGHRA and CDR2 YSYEKL. V lost 0 bases, J lost 3 bases, and 18 bases lay in between. J is TRBJ2-7 and V is TRBV4-1, with D possibly being TRBD1 or TRBD2 (6 bases each). The sequence was obtained from a man aged 40-49 years in good health. The specimen was blood. CDR3 DNA: TGCGCCAGCAGCCAAGATGTGGGGGCGGGGAGGAACTACGAGCAGTACTTC. Its protein is CASSQDVGAGRNYEQYF.